The 14 T cell receptor beta chains below were found in one sample sequenced in a study of blood T cell repertoires in COVID-19. Data came from immunoSEQ multiplex PCR; TCRdb stores just in-frame clones and leaves some out. The data contain around 160,000 clones, around 86% of them seen just once; the ten biggest clones take up nearly 8.5%. The sequenced sample was peripheral blood. Every receptor here comes from a man in his 60s with acute or convalescent COVID-19.

The V gene is TRBV3-1 (or the pseudogene TRBV3-2), the J gene TRBJ1-6; D remains unclear. This CDR3 spans 15 amino acids. Deletions cut 3 bases from V and 3 bases from J, with 9 bases between. In germline, CDR1 is LGHDT, CDR2 YNNKEL (reference sequence). As DNA, the CDR3 is TGTGCCAGCAGCCACTCGAGCGTCTATAATTCACCCCTCCACTTT. Amino acid sequence: CASSHSSVYNSPLHF.

The rearrangement links TRBV25-1 to TRBJ2-5; TRBD2 matches 7 bases. The V segment lost 4 bases and the J segment 7 bases; nucleotides outside the gene matches: 9. The CDR3 spans 14 residues. Germline CDR1 and CDR2: MGHDK and SYGVNS. This CDR3 is CASSVLAGPPTQYF. Here the CDR3 DNA reads TGTGCCAGCAGTGTATTAGCGGGTCCCCCGACCCAGTACTTC. The whole variable domain, remainder taken from reference TRBV25-1 and TRBJ2-5, is EADIYQTPRYLVIGTGKKITLECSQTMGHDKMYWYQQDPGMELHLIHYSYGVNSTEKGDLSSESTVSRIRTEHFPLTLESARPSHTSQYLCASSVLAGPPTQYFGPGTRLLVL.

This sequence joins TRBV28 and TRBJ1-2; 7 nucleotides line up with TRBD1. Germline V gene sequence: CDR1 MDHEN, CDR2 SYDVKM. This CDR3 is built from 13 residues. The junction had 2 bases not matched to a gene; V was cut back by 6 bases and J by 1 base. CDR3 protein: CASRGDSNYGYTF. CDR3 coding DNA: TGTGCCAGCAGGGGGGACAGTAACTATGGCTACACCTTC.

The chain has TRBV6-6 and TRBJ2-7; 7 bases align to TRBD1. V lost 8 bases and J lost 9; bases outside the gene matches: 13. From germline, CDR1 is MNHNY and CDR2 SVGAGI (reference sequence). The CDR3 runs 13 residues. The chain's CDR3 is CASASEQGLGQYF. CDR3 in DNA: TGTGCCAGCGCATCTGAACAGGGGCTCGGGCAGTACTTC.

This chain uses TRBV4-2 with TRBJ1-2; TRBD1 matches 7 bases. J lost 4 bases, V lost 3 bases, and 5 bases had no gene match. The CDR3 has 14 amino acids. Per the germline V gene, CDR1 is LGHNA and CDR2 is YNFKEQ. Here the CDR3 DNA reads TGTGCCAGCAGCCAGTACCGGGACAGCTATGGCTACACCTTC. It yields the protein CASSQYRDSYGYTF.

The genes are TRBV19 and TRBJ1-5, with D tentatively TRBD1 (5 bases). With 1 base removed from V and 6 bases from J, the gap between germline ends came to 10 bases. The CDR3 length is 14 residues. Per the germline V gene, CDR1 is LNHDA and CDR2 is SQIVND (reference sequence). CDR3 loop: CASSIGGSRQPQHF. The DNA of the CDR3 is TGTGCCAGTAGTATAGGGGGCAGTCGTCAGCCCCAGCATTTT.

The chain recombines TRBV9 with TRBJ2-1; TRBD1 matches 10 bases. The germline gives CDR1 SGDLS, CDR2 YYNGEE. CDR3 size: 13 residues. V dropped 3 bases and J dropped 14; count of bases not matched to a gene: 8. The CDR3 reads CASSAQTGTGEFF. The CDR3 nucleotides read TGTGCCAGCAGCGCCCAAACCGGGACAGGGGAGTTCTTC.

This chain uses TRBV7-3 with TRBJ2-3, with D possibly TRBD2 on 6 matching bases. Germline lookup yields CDR1 SGHTA and CDR2 FQGTGA. V was pared by 5 bases and J by 4 bases, with 13 bases between. This CDR3 has 14 residues. CDR3 DNA: TGTGCCAGCAGCCCTCTATCGGGGGCAGATACGCAGTATTTT. It codes for CASSPLSGADTQYF.

This clone appeared once. The chain carries TRBV23-1 and TRBJ1-4; the D is unclear. TRBV23-1 is filed as an ORF, its function uncertain. The CDR3 spans 14 residues. Trimming shortened V by 10 bases and J by 7 bases, and 19 bases separated the two germline ends. DNA for the CDR3: TGCGCCAACCCGACCGGGAGGGTGGTTGAAAAACTGTTTTTT. Protein: CANPTGRVVEKLFF.

The chain has TRBV5-1 and TRBJ2-5, with 11 bases that match TRBD2. V trimming: 5 bases; J trimming: 0 bases; junction bases outside the gene matches: 6. The CDR3 length is 16 residues. The germline V gene encodes CDR1 SGHRS and CDR2 YFSETQ. CDR3 sequence: CASSSGLAGYQETQYF. CDR3 nucleotide sequence: TGCGCCAGCAGTTCTGGACTAGCGGGCTACCAAGAGACCCAGTACTTC.

The chain links TRBV9 to TRBJ1-6; 10 bases are a match to TRBD1. Unmatched junction bases numbered 3, after V lost 0 bases and J lost 9 bases. Germline CDR1 reads SGDLS; CDR2 reads YYNGEE. This CDR3 region has 15 residues. CDR3 residues: CASSVGTGGGSPLHF. The CDR3 nucleotides are TGTGCCAGCAGCGTAGGGACAGGGGGAGGTTCACCCCTCCACTTT.

Concerning this clone: The same CDR3 arises from other DNA sequences in this sample as well. This chain connects TRBV5-1 to TRBJ2-1; 8 nucleotides align to TRBD2. The V segment lost 4 bases and the J segment 4 bases; nucleotides outside the gene matches: 7. Germline lookup yields CDR1 SGHRS and CDR2 YFSETQ. The CDR3 has 15 amino acids. CDR3 DNA sequence: TGCGCCAGCAGCCAAACTAGCGGAACTTACAATGAGCAGTTCTTC. The encoded protein is CASSQTSGTYNEQFF.

The V and J genes are TRBV7-3 and TRBJ2-1; 8 bases are a match to TRBD1. J gave up 7 bases and V 5 bases, and 10 bases lay outside the gene matches. The CDR3 is 15 amino acids. Germline values: CDR1 SGHTA, CDR2 FQGTGA. CDR3 sequence (DNA): TGTGCCAGCAGCCCCCCAGGGGGCGCTGGGAATGAGCAGTTCTTC. As protein: CASSPPGGAGNEQFF.

The chain combines TRBV28 with TRBJ2-1, with TRBD2 matching over 15 bases. Germline lookup yields CDR1 MDHEN and CDR2 SYDVKM. CDR3 length: 20 residues. V was pared by 5 bases and J by 1 base, with 12 bases of the junction left unmatched. CDR3 amino acids: CASSPDRTSGRGNSYNEQFF. The CDR3 bases are TGTGCCAGCAGTCCCGACCGGACTAGCGGGAGGGGGAATTCCTACAATGAGCAGTTCTTC.